This T cell receptor beta chain was sequenced during a study of PD-L1 blockade in urothelial cancer. With 6 bases clipped from V and 3 bases from J, the junction kept 5 bases outside the gene matches. Germline V lookup: CDR1 SNHLY, CDR2 FYNNEI. There are 14 residues in the CDR3. Each PCR received spiked synthetic TCR analog templates. Generated by immunoSEQ multiplex PCR, the TCRdb table keeps only in-frame clones and is missing some. Of more than 45,000 clones in the sample, 82% are singletons; the top ten hold roughly 1.7%. Time point in this sample: pretreatment peripheral blood. Each patient presented with locally advanced or metastatic urothelial carcinoma.

The chain carries TRBV2 and TRBJ1-2; 9 positions agree with TRBD1. Specimen: PBMCs, collected around atezolizumab (anti-PD-L1) treatment. The clonotype comes from a man in his fifties or sixties with urothelial cancer. The CDR3 spells CASSPGQGDYGYTF. For the CDR3, the DNA is TGTGCCAGCAGCCCGGGACAGGGCGACTATGGCTACACCTTC.